The clone carrying this T cell receptor (beta chain) came up a few times. The antigen is unknown. This specimen comes from a study of human versus mouse CDR3 diversity and MHC coevolution. In germline, CDR1 is SNHLY, CDR2 FYNNEI. Trimming took off 8 bases at V and 0 bases at J, with 14 bases between the two ends. The CDR3 is made up of 14 amino acids. Broader study findings: Most of the three human donors had the lowest clonal inequality. Mice had fewer CDR3 deletions and insertions than humans on average.

Libraries were prepared by immunoSEQ multiplex PCR; TCRdb keeps only in-frame clonotypes and omits some of them. The table includes 75,000 to 90,000 clones, just over 90% detected once. Specimen: naive CD4+ T cells from blood. Sample subset: CD45RO-negative CD62L-positive naive CD4 T cells. The TCR comes from a person between 25 and 70 years old in good health. The V call is TRBV2, the J call TRBJ2-7; D possibly corresponds to TRBD2 (6 bases). CDR3 loop: CASRGFYSSYEQYF. CDR3 bases: TGTGCCAGCCGGGGGTTCTACAGCTCCTACGAGCAGTACTTC.